This TCR beta chain was identified in a study of blood T cell repertoires in COVID-19. Study details: COVID-19 samples collected from the United States, Italy and Spain covered acute and convalescent phases. Nucleic acid was either cDNA or gDNA, and it came from T cells, B-cell-depleted T cells, or PBMCs.

Germline CDR1 is LGHNA and CDR2 is YNFKEQ. Trimming took 5 bases from V and 7 from J; bases not matched to a gene: 11. This CDR3 contains 16 residues. Per the original methods: Amplification from reference gene primers served as the basis for estimated nucleated cell counts. Method: immunoSEQ multiplex PCR; TCRdb's copy keeps in-frame clones and lacks some. V, J and clone size are taken as reported in that table, and D and trimming were inferred from the DNA itself. Seen here are around 300,000 clones, roughly 89% observed once, and the top ten hold approximately 2.2%. V is TRBV4-2 and J is TRBJ2-1, with 10 bases fitting TRBD2. The TCR was taken from a man in his fifties with acute or convalescent COVID-19. Specimen: peripheral blood. This CDR3 is CASSYSGGILRNEQFF. The CDR3 DNA reads TGTGCCAGCAGCTATAGCGGGGGGATTCTCAGGAATGAGCAGTTCTTC.